This T cell receptor (beta chain) was recovered during a study of shared clonotypes between healthy human individuals. Each of the donors was a healthy adult who was HIV-negative and had not had a recent acute infection or vaccination. Within Nashville, Tennessee resided all donors, each a Caucasian adult. V gave up 1 base and J gave up 0 bases, with 9 bases separating them. Germline values: CDR1 LNHDA, CDR2 SQIVND (reference sequence). This CDR3 has 15 residues. Sorted-subset replicate PCR reactions contained approximately 190 ng DNA, corresponding to around 30,000 T cell genomes. Sequencing was performed with immunoSEQ multiplex PCR; in TCRdb, only in-frame clones are kept and a portion is missing. The table shows about 2.3 million clones, with just under 95% occurring only once.

Sequencing was done on a sample of naive CD4+ T cells from PBMCs. Subset reported: CD45RA+ positively selected. This receptor was identified in a man between 18 and 35 years old in good health. Some clones in this sample may be carry-over from other donors' samples. This chain links TRBV19 with TRBJ1-1; D is uncertain. The CDR3 nucleotides read TGTGCCAGTAGTATAGGTGGGAACATGAACACTGAAGCTTTCTTT. This encodes CASSIGGNMNTEAFF.